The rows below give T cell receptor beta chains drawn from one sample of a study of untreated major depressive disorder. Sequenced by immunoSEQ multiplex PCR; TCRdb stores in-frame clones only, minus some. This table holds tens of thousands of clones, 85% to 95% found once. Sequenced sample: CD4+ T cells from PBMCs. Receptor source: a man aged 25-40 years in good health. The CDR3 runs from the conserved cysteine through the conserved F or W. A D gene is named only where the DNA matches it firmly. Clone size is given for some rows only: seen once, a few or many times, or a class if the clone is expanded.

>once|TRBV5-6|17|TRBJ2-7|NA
TGTGCCAGCAGCGTGGGGGGGCTAGCGGATAGCTCCTACGAGCAGTACTTC
CASSVGGLADSSYEQYF
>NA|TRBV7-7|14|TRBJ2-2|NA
TGTGCCAGCAGCCTAGAGGGGAACACCGGGGAGCTGTTTTTT
CASSLEGNTGELFF
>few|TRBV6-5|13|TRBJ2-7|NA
TGTGCCTCCGACAGCCGGGACACCTACGAGCAGTACTTC
CASDSRDTYEQYF
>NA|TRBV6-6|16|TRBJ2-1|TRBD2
TGTGCCAGCAGATCCACTCTAGCGGGAGAGTACAATGAGCAGTTCTTC
CASRSTLAGEYNEQFF
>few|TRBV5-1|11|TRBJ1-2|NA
TGCGCCAGCCGGGAGGATTATGGCTACACCTTC
CASREDYGYTF
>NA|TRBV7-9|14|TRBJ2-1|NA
TGTGCCAGCAGCTGGGGAGACAGTAACAATGAGCAGTTCTTC
CASSWGDSNNEQFF
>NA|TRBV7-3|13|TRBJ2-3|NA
TGTGCCAGCAGCCCTGGCTCCACAGATACGCAGTATTTT
CASSPGSTDTQYF
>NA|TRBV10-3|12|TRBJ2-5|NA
TGTGCCATCAGCCTCGGTAGGGAGACCCAGTACTTC
CAISLGRETQYF
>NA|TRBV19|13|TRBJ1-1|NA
TGTGCCAGTAGTATCCTAGGGGACACTGAAGCTTTCTTT
CASSILGDTEAFF
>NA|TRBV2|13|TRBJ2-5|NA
TGTGCCAGCAACCGGGAGACCCCAGAGACCCAGTACTTC
CASNRETPETQYF
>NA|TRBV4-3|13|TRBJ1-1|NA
TGCGCCAGCAGCCAAGCACCGAACACTGAAGCTTTCTTT
CASSQAPNTEAFF
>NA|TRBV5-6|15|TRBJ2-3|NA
TGTGCCAGCAGCTTTAAAACAGGCCGATTCGATACGCAGTATTTT
CASSFKTGRFDTQYF
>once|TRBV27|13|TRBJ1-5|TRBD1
TGTGCCAGCCCGGGACAGTTCAATCAGCCCCAGCATTTT
CASPGQFNQPQHF
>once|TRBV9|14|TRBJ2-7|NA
TGTGCCAGCAGCGTGAATCCGGGCCCCTACGAGCAGTACTTC
CASSVNPGPYEQYF
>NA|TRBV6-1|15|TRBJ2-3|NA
TGTGCCAGCAGTGAAGCGGGACGTAGCTTTGATACGCAGTATTTT
CASSEAGRSFDTQYF
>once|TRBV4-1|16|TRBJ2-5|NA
TGCGCCAGCAGCCAAGGTGTCCCAGGGAGCACTGAGACCCAGTACTTC
CASSQGVPGSTETQYF
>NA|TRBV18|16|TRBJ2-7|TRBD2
TGTGCCAGCCCACCACTTGGGGGGACTAGCGGATACGAGCAGTACTTC
CASPPLGGTSGYEQYF
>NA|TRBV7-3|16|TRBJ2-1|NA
TGTGCCAGCAGCTTAATAGGGCCTAGCTCCTACAATGAGCAGTTCTTC
CASSLIGPSSYNEQFF
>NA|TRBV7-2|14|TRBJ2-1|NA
TGTGCCAGCAGCCCAAGACTGGAATACAATGAGCAGTTCTTC
CASSPRLEYNEQFF
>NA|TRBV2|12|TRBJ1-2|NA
TGTGCCAGCAATCCCCAACACTATGGCTACACCTTC
CASNPQHYGYTF
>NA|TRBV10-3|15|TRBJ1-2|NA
TGTGCCATCAGTGAACGGACAGAAGCTAACTATGGCTACACCTTC
CAISERTEANYGYTF
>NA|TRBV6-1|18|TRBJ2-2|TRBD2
TGTGCCAGCAGTGAACCCCCTGGGGGGCTAGCGGGCACCGGGGAGCTGTTTTTT
CASSEPPGGLAGTGELFF
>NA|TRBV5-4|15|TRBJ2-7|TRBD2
TGTGCCAGCAGCTTGCAACTTAGCGGGTTTAGCGAGCAGTACTTC
CASSLQLSGFSEQYF
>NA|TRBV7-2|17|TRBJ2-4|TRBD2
TGTGCCAGCAGCTTAGCTTCCTTAGCGGGAGTGCAAAACATTCAGTACTTC
CASSLASLAGVQNIQYF
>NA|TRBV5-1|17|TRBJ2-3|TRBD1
TGCGCCAGCAGCTTGTCTGGGACAGATTTGCGCACAGATACGCAGTATTTT
CASSLSGTDLRTDTQYF
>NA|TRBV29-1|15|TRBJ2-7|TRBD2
TGCAGCGTTGGAAGGGGGACTAGCGGGGAGGGCGCGCAGTACTTC
CSVGRGTSGEGAQYF
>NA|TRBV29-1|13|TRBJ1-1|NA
TGCAGCGTTGGAGGCGGCCAGAACACTGAAGCTTTCTTT
CSVGGGQNTEAFF
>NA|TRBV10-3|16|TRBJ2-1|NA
TGTGCCATCAGTGGGGGGGTGCGGAGCTCCTACAATGAGCAGTTCTTC
CAISGGVRSSYNEQFF
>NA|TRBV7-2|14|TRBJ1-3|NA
TGTGCCAGCAGCTTAGTGGCTGGGGGAAACACCATATATTTT
CASSLVAGGNTIYF
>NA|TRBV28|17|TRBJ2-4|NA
TGTGCCAGCAGTTTAGGAGGGGCTAAACGGTCCAAAAACATTCAGTACTTC
CASSLGGAKRSKNIQYF
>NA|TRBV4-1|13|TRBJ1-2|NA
TGCGCCAGCAGCCTACAGGGTGAGGGTGGCTACACCTTC
CASSLQGEGGYTF
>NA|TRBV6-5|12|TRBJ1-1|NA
TGTGCCAGCAGTCGAGGCGGGACTGAAGCTTTCTTT
CASSRGGTEAFF
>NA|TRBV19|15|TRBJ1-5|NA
TGTGCCAGTACCCCCTGGGCGAGAAGCAATCAGCCCCAGCATTTT
CASTPWARSNQPQHF
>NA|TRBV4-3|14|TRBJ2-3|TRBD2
TGCGCCAGCAGCCAGGCTAGCGGGAGAGATACGCAGTATTTT
CASSQASGRDTQYF
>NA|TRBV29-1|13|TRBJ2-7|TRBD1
TGCAGCGTTAGGGGACAGGGGTCGTCCGAGCAGTACTTC
CSVRGQGSSEQYF
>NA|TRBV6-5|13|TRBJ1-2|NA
TGTGCCAGCAAAATCTTGGGGCGAGCGAGCTACACCTTC
CASKILGRASYTF
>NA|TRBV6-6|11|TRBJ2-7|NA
TGTGCCAGCAGTTACAGGGGCGAGCAGTACTTC
CASSYRGEQYF
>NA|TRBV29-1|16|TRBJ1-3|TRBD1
TGCAGCGTTGAAGAGGCCAGGGGGTTATCTGGAAACACCATATATTTT
CSVEEARGLSGNTIYF
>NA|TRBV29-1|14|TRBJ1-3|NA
TGCAGCGTCCACGGGAAACTCTCTGGAAACACCATATATTTT
CSVHGKLSGNTIYF
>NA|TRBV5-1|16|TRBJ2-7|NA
TGCGCCAGCAGCGGAACCCGGGATCGCACCTCGGGGGAGCAGTACTTC
CASSGTRDRTSGEQYF
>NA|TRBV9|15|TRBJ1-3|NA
TGTGCCAGCAGCGTAGATGGGGGCTCTGGAAACACCATATATTTT
CASSVDGGSGNTIYF
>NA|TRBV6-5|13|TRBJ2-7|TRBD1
TGTGCCAGCAGGGGGACAGACGTCTACGAGCAGTACTTC
CASRGTDVYEQYF
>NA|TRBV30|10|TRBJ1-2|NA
TGTGCCTCCTGGACCTATGGCTACACCTTC
CASWTYGYTF
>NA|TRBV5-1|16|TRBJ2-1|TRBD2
TGCGCCAGCAGCTTGGCCGAAGCGGGATCGGTCATTGAGCAGTTCTTC
CASSLAEAGSVIEQFF
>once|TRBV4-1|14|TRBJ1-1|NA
TGCGCCAGCAGCCAAGATTTAGGGCGGACTGAAGCTTTCTTT
CASSQDLGRTEAFF
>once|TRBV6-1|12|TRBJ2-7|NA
TGTGCCAGCAGTATTCTATGGGGCGAGCAGTACTTC
CASSILWGEQYF
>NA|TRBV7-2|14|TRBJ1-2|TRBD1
TGTGCCAGCAGCTCGGAGGGACAGGGGTATGGCTACACCTTC
CASSSEGQGYGYTF
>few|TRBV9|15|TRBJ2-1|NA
TGTGCCAGCAGCGTAGCCTCGACTGCGGCTCCTGAGCAGTTCTTC
CASSVASTAAPEQFF
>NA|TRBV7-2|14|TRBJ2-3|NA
TGTGCCAGCAGCTTATACGGTCCGGCAGATACGCAGTATTTT
CASSLYGPADTQYF
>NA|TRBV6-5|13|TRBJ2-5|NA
TGTGCCAGCAGTTACGGTCGTAAAGAGACCCAGTACTTC
CASSYGRKETQYF
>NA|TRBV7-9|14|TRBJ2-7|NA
TGTGCCAGCAGCTTAACAGCGCAGGCCTACGAGCAGTACTTC
CASSLTAQAYEQYF
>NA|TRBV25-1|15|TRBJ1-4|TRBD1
TGTGCCAGCAGTCTCTCGACAGGGCCGAATGAAAAACTGTTTTTT
CASSLSTGPNEKLFF